This is a list of T cell receptor beta chains from one sample in a study of OX40 agonist ivuxolimab in advanced cancers. TCRdb keeps only in-frame clones here, not all; method: immunoSEQ multiplex PCR. The sample has tens of thousands of clones, 84% seen once; the top ten hold more than 30%. Here the sequenced sample was CD4+ or CD8+ T cells sorted from blood, taken in a trial of the OX40 agonist ivuxolimab. The receptors here all came from an adult with an advanced solid tumor such as melanoma, head and neck, liver or kidney cancer. Both conserved end residues are part of each CDR3. D genes are given only for firm matches. Only part of the rows carry a size: once, few, many, or a class if the clone is expanded.

V gene	D gene	J gene	clone size	CDR3 DNA	CDR3 protein
TRBV9	TRBD1	TRBJ2-5	NA	TGTGCCAGCGCTGGAGGACAGGGGTTTAAGACCCAGTACTTC	CASAGGQGFKTQYF
TRBV11-2	NA	TRBJ2-1	few	TGTGCCAGCAGCTTAGGCCCGTCAGGGGACTACGGTGAGCAGTTCTTC	CASSLGPSGDYGEQFF
TRBV7-9	NA	TRBJ2-7	NA	TGTGCCAGCAGCTTAAACACCTACGAGCAGTACTTC	CASSLNTYEQYF
TRBV7-2	NA	TRBJ1-2	once	TGTGCCAGCAGCTTAGTAGGAGGGCAAATTAACTATGGCTACACCTTC	CASSLVGGQINYGYTF
TRBV19	TRBD1	TRBJ1-1	NA	TGTGCCAGTAGTATGGACAGGGTCGGGGGTAACACTGAAGCTTTCTTT	CASSMDRVGGNTEAFF
TRBV4-1	NA	TRBJ1-5	NA	TGCGCCAGCAGCCAATCCGGTAGGCAAAATCAGCCCCAGCATTTT	CASSQSGRQNQPQHF
TRBV19	NA	TRBJ2-1	NA	TGTGCCAGTAGTCGAATCACTTGGGAGTCCTACAATGAGCAGTTCTTC	CASSRITWESYNEQFF
TRBV7-3	NA	TRBJ2-1	NA	TGTGCCAGCAGCTTACTCCCTAGCAGCTACAATGAGCAGTTCTTC	CASSLLPSSYNEQFF
TRBV7-7	NA	TRBJ1-1	NA	TGTGCTAGCAGTTATGATATGAACACTGAAGCTTTCTTT	CASSYDMNTEAFF
TRBV5-1	NA	TRBJ1-1	NA	TGCGCCAGCAGCTTGTCTATGAACACTGAAGCTTTCTTT	CASSLSMNTEAFF
TRBV15	TRBD1	TRBJ2-7	NA	TGTGCCACCAGCACGGGGACAGGGTTCTCCTACGAGCAGTACTTC	CATSTGTGFSYEQYF
TRBV10-3	TRBD2	TRBJ2-1	once	TGTGCCATCAGTGAGAGTGGCGGGAGGTGGGATGAGCAGTTCTTC	CAISESGGRWDEQFF
TRBV30	NA	TRBJ2-7	NA	TGTGCCTGGGGACTATCATCCTACGAGCAGTACTTC	CAWGLSSYEQYF
TRBV11-1	NA	TRBJ2-1	NA	TGTGCCAGCAGCTTGGATGAGCGGGTGCTCTCCTACAATGAGCAGTTCTTC	CASSLDERVLSYNEQFF
TRBV4-2	TRBD2	TRBJ2-3	NA	TGTGCCAGCAGCCAAGACGGTGGGGGGGAAAGCACAGATACGCAGTATTTT	CASSQDGGGESTDTQYF
TRBV27	TRBD2	TRBJ2-1	few	TGTGCCAGCAGTTTTGTTAGAGCGGGAGGGGCCAATGAGCAGTTCTTC	CASSFVRAGGANEQFF
TRBV7-9	NA	TRBJ2-7	NA	TGTGCCAGCAGCTTAGACAGGGATGTCTGGGACATCAACGAGCAGTACTTC	CASSLDRDVWDINEQYF
TRBV5-4	TRBD2	TRBJ2-3	NA	TGTGCCAGCAGCTTCGGGACTAGCGGGGGGCAGTCAGATACGCAGTATTTT	CASSFGTSGGQSDTQYF
TRBV7-8	TRBD1	TRBJ2-7	NA	TGTGCCAGCAGACCCGGTCCCGGGACAGGGGTCTACGAGCAGTACTTC	CASRPGPGTGVYEQYF
TRBV9	NA	TRBJ1-1	NA	TGTGCCAGCAGCGCAGCCCAAAGGGCTCAGGGGATGAACACTGAAGCTTTCTTT	CASSAAQRAQGMNTEAFF
TRBV7-6	NA	TRBJ2-7	NA	TGTGCCAGCAGCTTAGAAGTGTTCGGGGAGCAGTACTTC	CASSLEVFGEQYF
TRBV9	NA	TRBJ1-4	few	TGTGCCAGCAGCGTAGGGAGCCCGGGTAAACTGTTTTTT	CASSVGSPGKLFF
TRBV28	NA	TRBJ1-1	NA	TGTGCCAGCAGTCTCCGGGGTCGGGGCACTGAAGCTTTCTTT	CASSLRGRGTEAFF
TRBV7-8	NA	TRBJ1-2	NA	TGTGCCAGCAGTCTCAGGGGTACCTATGGCTACACCTTC	CASSLRGTYGYTF
TRBV2	NA	TRBJ2-3	NA	TGTGCCAGCAGTGAAGGTTCGGGGGCTAACACAGATACGCAGTATTTT	CASSEGSGANTDTQYF
TRBV5-6	NA	TRBJ2-3	few	TGTGCCAGCAGCTTGGAGGGCAGATTAGGGGTAGATACGCAGTATTTT	CASSLEGRLGVDTQYF
TRBV10-3	NA	TRBJ2-7	NA	TGTGCCATCACCGACGACGTCTACGAGCAGTACTTC	CAITDDVYEQYF
TRBV14	TRBD2	TRBJ2-1	NA	TGTGCCAGCAGCCAAGATCGGGGGGGCCGTGAGCAGTTCTTC	CASSQDRGGREQFF
TRBV6-5	TRBD1	TRBJ2-1	NA	TGTGCCAGCAGGCCAGACAGGGGTTGGCGGAATGAGCAGTTCTTC	CASRPDRGWRNEQFF
TRBV9	NA	TRBJ2-7	NA	TGTGCCAGCAGCGTAGGGGGAGGGGGCTCGGTTGAGCAGTACTTC	CASSVGGGGSVEQYF
TRBV2	NA	TRBJ2-1	few	TGTGCCAGCAGCGGAGAGGAGGGGGCCGGTATGAACAATGAGCAGTTCTTC	CASSGEEGAGMNNEQFF
TRBV23-1	TRBD1	TRBJ2-7	NA	TGCGCCAGCAGTCAAACCCACTGGGACAGGAAAATCTACGAGCAGTACTTC	CASSQTHWDRKIYEQYF
TRBV6-9	NA	TRBJ2-7	NA	TGTGCCAGCAGTTATGGGGGTGAGCAGTACTTC	CASSYGGEQYF
TRBV28	NA	TRBJ1-3	NA	TGTGCCAGCAGTCCCTTCAGGGAGAACGCCAAAAACACCATATATTTT	CASSPFRENAKNTIYF
TRBV4-1	NA	TRBJ1-5	NA	TGCGCCAGCAGCCGACTACAGGATAGCAATCAGCCCCAGCATTTT	CASSRLQDSNQPQHF
TRBV5-6	NA	TRBJ2-3	NA	TGTGCCAGCAGCGCCTTAGATACGCAGTATTTT	CASSALDTQYF
TRBV7-2	NA	TRBJ1-2	NA	TGTGCCAGCAGTCCAGGGACCTACACTCTAGGAAGTGGCTACACCTTC	CASSPGTYTLGSGYTF
TRBV7-6	NA	TRBJ2-1	NA	TGTGCCAGCAGCTTAACCAGCGGGCCCGTGAATGAGCAGTTCTTC	CASSLTSGPVNEQFF
TRBV28	NA	TRBJ2-7	few	TGTGCCAGCAGTTCGACTGCGGCGGGCGAGCAGTACTTC	CASSSTAAGEQYF
TRBV27	TRBD2	TRBJ2-3	NA	TGTGCCAGCAGTTTATGGGGTAGCGGGGGCACAGATACGCAGTATTTT	CASSLWGSGGTDTQYF